Following are 3 T cell receptor beta chains from one sample sequenced in a study of neurological immune-mediated disorders. TCRdb used MiXCR to reprocess the 5' RACE reads, holding one entry per CDR3 protein. The sample lists roughly 70,000 distinct CDR3 sequences, roughly 5.6% occurring once. Sequencing was performed on PBMCs. The receptors were sampled from a young woman with multiple sclerosis.

This clonotype was recorded at least ten times. The rearrangement joins TRBV27 to TRBJ1-2; perhaps TRBD1 as D (6 bases). Germline assignment: CDR1 MNHEY and CDR2 SMNVEV (reference sequence). This CDR3 comprises 14 residues. V dropped 7 bases and J dropped 6 bases, with 18 bases sitting between them. Here the CDR3 reads CASTRYRETDGYTF. CDR3 nucleotide sequence: TGTGCCAGCACCCGTTACAGGGAAACAGATGGCTACACCTTC.

This clonotype has a count of ten or more. The junction and the germline gene differ at one end; a read error may be behind it. The rearrangement joins TRBV12-3 or TRBV12-4 to TRBJ1-5; 7 bases fit TRBD1. The CDR3 extends over 13 amino acids. CDR3 nucleotides: TGTGCCAGCAGTTTAGCGCTGGGACAGCCCCAGAATTTT. Its translation is CASSLALGQPQNF.

The sample holds many counts of this clonotype. This chain links TRBV5-1 with TRBJ2-5, with D possibly being TRBD1 or TRBD2 (5 bases each). CDR1 and CDR2 from the germline V gene are SGHRS and YFSETQ. The CDR3 sequence is 15 residues long. V dropped 5 bases and J dropped 2 bases, with 16 bases sitting between them. The chain's CDR3 is CASRVGPLGQETQYF. As DNA, the CDR3 is TGCGCCAGCAGGGTGGGACCCTTGGGACAAGAGACCCAGTACTTC.